A single sample gave rise to the 20 T cell receptor beta chains below, sequenced in a study of neurological immune-mediated disorders. As to time point: longitudinal time-point 2. From the 5' RACE reads, TCRdb called clonotypes with MiXCR, one entry per CDR3 protein. The repertoire has roughly 49,000 distinct CDR3 sequences, around 13% of them found once; the top ten carry 4.5% to 5.5%. The sequencing input was PBMCs. These receptors all come from a male donor with HTLV-1-associated myelopathy (HAM/TSP).

As concerns this clonotype: The missing conserved phenylalanine or tryptophan at the end of this CDR3 makes a read error likely. It is unclear where the CDR3 begins or ends on the DNA, so no DNA is shown, and the CDR3 is as TCRdb lists it. The chain combines TRBV28 with TRBJ1-2; the table's D gene call, TRBD1, was not cross checked with the DNA. Germline V gene lookup returns CDR1 MDHEN and CDR2 SYDVKM. From its first to its last residue, the CDR3 has 16 amino acids. CDR3 sequence: CAILAVRGEFGYGYAL.

By share, this clonotype counts as medium-sized (0.01 to 0.1%). The chain combines TRBV6-5 with TRBJ1-4; D remains ambiguous. Germline CDR1 is MNHEY and CDR2 is SVGAGI. V lost 2 bases to trimming and J lost 5 bases, with 12 bases between them. The CDR3 is 15 residues long. The CDR3 here is CASSYGVSLNEKLFF. The CDR3 bases are TGTGCCAGCAGTTACGGGGTCTCCTTAAATGAAAAACTGTTTTTT.

This clonotype appeared a single time. Germline and junction disagree at one end, which may indicate a read error. This chain links TRBV20-1 with TRBJ1-5; D is undetermined. Germline V CDR1 and CDR2: DFQATT, SNEGSKA (reference sequence). The CDR3 is 13 residues long. CDR3 protein: CSARGVGNKPQHF. In DNA, the CDR3 is TGCAGTGCTAGAGGCGTGGGCAATAAGCCCCAGCATTTT.

This clonotype was observed many times. J is TRBJ1-1 and V is TRBV10-3; TRBD1 might be the D (5 bases). This CDR3 contains 12 residues. Germline V gene lookup returns CDR1 ENHRY and CDR2 SYGVKD. The germline V and J ends were trimmed by 6 bases and 7 bases, with 12 bases remaining between them. This CDR3 is CAISSTDLEAFF. For the CDR3, the DNA is TGTGCCATCAGCTCGACAGACCTTGAAGCTTTCTTT.

This clonotype was picked up many times. This chain links TRBV11-2 with TRBJ1-1; D call uncertain. Germline lookup yields CDR1 SGHAT and CDR2 FQNNGV. With 1 base removed from V and 6 bases from J, the gap between germline ends came to 9 bases. The CDR3 is 13 residues long. The CDR3: CASSLGWQSEAFF. The CDR3 DNA reads as TGTGCCAGCAGCTTAGGGTGGCAGTCTGAAGCTTTCTTT.

This clonotype was counted many times. This chain uses TRBV21-1 with TRBJ2-2; the tabulated D call, TRBD1, remains unverified against the DNA. TRBV21-1 is a listed pseudogene. There are 15 residues in the CDR3. This CDR3 is CASRKEGASTGELFF. The DNA of the CDR3 is TGTGCCAGCAGGAAAGAAGGGGCTTCCACCGGGGAGCTGTTTTTT.

This clonotype was counted a few times. V is TRBV20-1 and J is TRBJ1-2; 9 bases agree with TRBD1. The CDR3 runs 13 residues. V lost 5 bases to trimming and J lost 4 bases; unmatched junction nucleotides: 5. In germline, CDR1 is DFQATT, CDR2 SNEGSKA (reference sequence). The CDR3 reads CSAPGQGIYGYTF. The CDR3, as DNA: TGCAGTGCTCCAGGACAGGGGATCTATGGCTACACCTTC.

This chain uses TRBV6-1 with TRBJ1-3; no definite D call. V was trimmed by 10 bases and J by 3 bases, leaving 16 bases between them. The germline V gene has CDR1 MNHNS and CDR2 SASEGT. CDR3 length: 14 amino acids. The DNA for the CDR3 is TGTGCCACCACTCATTTCCCAGGTGGAAACACCATATATTTT. Translated, it gives CATTHFPGGNTIYF.

The table lists this clonotype with many counts. The J gene is TRBJ2-5, the V gene TRBV7-3, with TRBD2 identical over 13 bases. The CDR3 totals 18 residues. Looked up from germline, CDR1 is SGHTA and CDR2 is FQGTGA. The J segment lost 5 bases and the V segment lost 4 bases, leaving 13 bases of the junction unmatched. CDR3 coding DNA: TGTGCCAGCAGCTCCCGACTAGCGGGGGGCTCCGGCGGGGAGACCCAGTACTTC. Its protein product is CASSSRLAGGSGGETQYF.

This clonotype appeared many times. The gene calls are TRBV5-1 and TRBJ1-4; D is unresolved. The length of the CDR3 is 16 residues. Germline CDR1 is SGHRS and CDR2 is YFSETQ. Deletions cut 5 bases from V and 5 bases from J, with 19 bases between. The CDR3 is CASRGGAITSNEKLFF. The CDR3 nucleotides are TGCGCCAGCAGAGGAGGAGCCATTACCTCAAATGAAAAACTGTTTTTT.

This clonotype has at least ten counts. A read error may account for a junction end that differs from germline. This chain connects TRBV5-1 to TRBJ2-3; TRBD2 agrees at 9 bases. Germline lookup yields CDR1 SGHRS and CDR2 YFSETQ. The CDR3 runs to 15 residues. In nucleotides, the CDR3 is TGCGCCAGCAGCTCGCAAGGGACTAGCAGAGATACGCAGTATTTT. Encoded protein: CASSSQGTSRDTQYF.

A note on this clonotype: Here the CDR3 omits its conserved ending phenylalanine or tryptophan, so a read error is the likely source. The gene calls are TRBV3-1 and TRBJ1-1, with D perhaps TRBD1 (5 bases). This CDR3 is 15 amino acids long. Between the trimmed V and J ends, which lost 8 bases and 2 bases, there was a span of 18 bases. CDR1 and CDR2 from the germline V gene are LGHDT and YNNKEL (reference sequence). In nucleotides, the CDR3 is TGTGCCAGCGCCTACCTAGTGGGGGTAAACACTGAAGCTTTCCTT. This sequence encodes CASAYLVGVNTEAFL.

On this clonotype: A much larger clone differs from this one at a single base, so this may be a read error. This chain links TRBV3-1 with TRBJ1-3, with D maybe TRBD1 (5 bases). This CDR3 is built from 12 residues. Germline V gene sequence: CDR1 LGHDT, CDR2 YNNKEL (reference sequence). In DNA, the CDR3 is TGTGCCAGCAGCCAAGGCTGGTGGGGACTACATTTT. Its protein is CASSQGWWGLHF.

This clonotype was observed many times. V and J are TRBV20-1 and TRBJ1-5; D remains unclear. The V end lost 5 bases, the J end lost 6 bases, and 14 bases lay between the germline ends. The CDR3 has 13 residues. Germline V lookup: CDR1 DFQATT, CDR2 SNEGSKA (reference sequence). CDR3 coding DNA: TGCAGTGCTTTATGGTCTTTGGGTCAGCCCCAGCATTTT. Encoded protein: CSALWSLGQPQHF.

Many counts were recorded for this clonotype. This chain links TRBV12-3 or TRBV12-4 with TRBJ2-7; 9 nucleotides agree with TRBD1. V trimming: 5 bases; J trimming: 6 bases; junction bases outside the gene matches: 5. This CDR3 contains 13 residues. CDR3: CASSLGTGSEQYF. The CDR3 DNA is TGTGCCAGCAGTCTCGGGACAGGGAGCGAGCAGTACTTC.

The chain combines TRBV6-2 or TRBV6-3 with TRBJ1-1; the D gene is possibly TRBD1 (6 bases). Germline-derived CDR1 and CDR2 are MNHEY and SVGEGT. The CDR3 runs 14 residues. Trimming took 5 bases from V and 5 from J, leaving 15 bases between them. As DNA, the CDR3 is TGTGCCAGCAGTAACAGACAGGTGGGGACTGAAGCTTTCTTT. It specifies CASSNRQVGTEAFF.

This clonotype appeared many times. The chain links TRBV20-1 to TRBJ2-5, with TRBD2 as a possible D gene (6 bases). The germline V and J ends were trimmed by 3 bases and 7 bases, with 18 bases remaining between them. The length of the CDR3 is 14 residues. Per germline, CDR1 DFQATT and CDR2 SNEGSKA (reference sequence). CDR3 sequence: CSARLASIGPTQYF. Here the CDR3 DNA reads TGCAGTGCTAGGCTAGCGTCTATCGGGCCGACCCAGTACTTC.

Ten or more counts support this clonotype. The chain employs TRBV5-1 and TRBJ2-1; 9 nucleotides match TRBD1. Germline-derived CDR1 and CDR2 are SGHRS and YFSETQ. This CDR3 is built from 14 residues. After removal of 10 bases from V and 5 bases from J, the junction contained 10 bases not matched to a gene. The DNA for the CDR3 is TGCGCCTCACAAAGGGGGACAGGGAACAATGAGCAGTTCTTC. This gives the protein CASQRGTGNNEQFF.

The table lists this clonotype with many counts. The chain employs TRBV28 and TRBJ2-5; D not certain. The CDR3 has 12 amino acids. V lost 4 bases to trimming and J lost 3 bases, with 6 bases between them. CDR1 and CDR2 (germline): MDHEN, SYDVKM. CDR3 sequence: CASSSREETQYF. CDR3 nucleotide sequence: TGTGCCAGCAGTTCACGAGAAGAGACCCAGTACTTC.

This clonotype appeared a few times. V gene TRBV20-1 combines with J gene TRBJ2-5; D unclear. The germline V and J ends were trimmed by 1 base and 5 bases, with 14 bases remaining between them. CDR3 length equals 14 residues. Per the germline V gene, CDR1 is DFQATT and CDR2 is SNEGSKA (reference sequence). CDR3 residues: CSARVLGIGETQYF. In DNA, the CDR3 is TGCAGTGCTAGAGTTCTTGGTATCGGGGAGACCCAGTACTTC.